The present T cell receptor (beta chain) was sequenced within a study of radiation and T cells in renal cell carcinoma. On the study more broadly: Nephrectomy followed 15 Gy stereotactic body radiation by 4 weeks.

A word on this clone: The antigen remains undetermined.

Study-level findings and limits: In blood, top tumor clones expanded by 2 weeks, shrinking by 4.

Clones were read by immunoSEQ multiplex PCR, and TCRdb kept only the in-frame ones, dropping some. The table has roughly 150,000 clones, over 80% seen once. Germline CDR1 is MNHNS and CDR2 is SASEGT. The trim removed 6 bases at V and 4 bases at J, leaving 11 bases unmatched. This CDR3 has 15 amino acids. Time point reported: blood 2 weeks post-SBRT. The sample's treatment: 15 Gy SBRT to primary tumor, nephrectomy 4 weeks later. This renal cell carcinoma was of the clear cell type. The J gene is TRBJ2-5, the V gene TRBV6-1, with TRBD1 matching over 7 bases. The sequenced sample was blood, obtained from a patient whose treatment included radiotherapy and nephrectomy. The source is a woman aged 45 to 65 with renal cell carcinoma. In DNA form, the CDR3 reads TGTGCCAGCAGAAGAACGACGGACAGGAGAGAGACCCAGTACTTC. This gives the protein CASRRTTDRRETQYF.